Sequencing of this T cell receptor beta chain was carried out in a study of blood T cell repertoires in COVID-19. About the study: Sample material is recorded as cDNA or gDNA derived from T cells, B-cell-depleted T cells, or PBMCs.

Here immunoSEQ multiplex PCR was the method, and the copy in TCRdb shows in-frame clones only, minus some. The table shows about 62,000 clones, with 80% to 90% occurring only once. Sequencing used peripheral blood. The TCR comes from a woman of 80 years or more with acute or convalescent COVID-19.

The CDR3 region is CASSSGGTGTGELFF. The CDR3 DNA follows: TGTGCCAGCAGCTCCGGCGGGACAGGCACCGGGGAGCTGTTTTTT. The chain is built from TRBV7-8 and TRBJ2-2; 8 nucleotides match TRBD1. V was clipped by 4 bases and J by 4 bases; unmatched bases: 5. Germline CDR1 reads SGHVS; CDR2 reads FQNEAQ. The CDR3 extends over 15 amino acids. The full variable domain, its missing parts supplied by reference TRBV7-8 and TRBJ2-2, is GAGVSQSPRYKVAKRGQDVALRCDPISGHVSLFWYQQALGQGPEFLTYFQNEAQLDKSGLPSDRFFAERPEGSVSTLKIQRTQQEDSAVYLCASSSGGTGTGELFFGEGSRLTVL.